These 8 T cell receptor beta chains originate from one sample sequenced in a study of blood T cell repertoires in COVID-19. Generated by immunoSEQ multiplex PCR, the TCRdb table keeps only in-frame clones and is missing some. This table holds about 350,000 clones, 87% found once. The sample consisted of PBMCs or T cells enriched from blood (not recorded which). These receptors were collected from a woman in her 30s who had recovered from COVID-19.

The chain joins TRBV4-1 to TRBJ1-4; D might be TRBD1 (6 bases). CDR1 MGHRA and CDR2 YSYEKL come from the germline V gene. Trimming shortened V by 1 base and J by 8 bases, and 14 bases separated the two germline ends. The CDR3 covers 15 residues. As DNA, the CDR3 is TGCGCCAGCAGCCAAGGAAAACAGGGTGACGAAAAACTGTTTTTT. Its translation: CASSQGKQGDEKLFF.

This chain joins TRBV6-2 or TRBV6-3 and TRBJ1-2; D is ambiguous. The length of the CDR3 is 18 residues. Deletions cut 2 bases from V and 4 bases from J, with 23 bases between. Germline V lookup: CDR1 MNHEY, CDR2 SVGEGT. Here the CDR3 reads CASSYPTPYRFPIYGYTF. Written as DNA, the CDR3 is TGTGCCAGCAGTTACCCCACCCCCTACAGATTCCCCATCTATGGCTACACCTTC.

The chain is built from TRBV9 and TRBJ1-2, with TRBD1 matching over 8 bases. The V gene end was trimmed by 2 bases and the J gene end by 1 base; junction bases not matched to a gene: 4. The CDR3 consists of 15 residues. Germline V gene lookup returns CDR1 SGDLS and CDR2 YYNGEE. In nucleotides, the CDR3 is TGTGCCAGCAGCGTTGGGACAGGTCTTAACTATGGCTACACCTTC. Translated, it gives CASSVGTGLNYGYTF.

This chain uses TRBV7-9 with TRBJ2-3, with 8 positions matching TRBD1. This CDR3 is 16 amino acids long. V shed 0 bases, J shed 2 bases, and the junction held 4 bases outside the gene matches. From germline, CDR1 is SEHNR and CDR2 FQNEAQ (reference sequence). The CDR3 nucleotides read TGTGCCAGCAGCTTAGCGCCAGGGGGCCTCACAGATACGCAGTATTTT. Protein product: CASSLAPGGLTDTQYF.

This chain joins TRBV18 and TRBJ1-3, with D perhaps TRBD1 (5 bases). This CDR3 has 15 residues. V was shortened by 3 bases and J by 2 bases, with 11 bases between the two germline ends. Looked up from germline, CDR1 is KGHSH and CDR2 is LQKENI. The CDR3 DNA sequence: TGTGCCAGCTCACCCGCGTCAGGGCCTGGAAACACCATATATTTT. Translated: CASSPASGPGNTIYF.

This chain links TRBV5-1 with TRBJ1-6, with D perhaps matching TRBD1 (6 bases). The CDR3 totals 18 residues. V was clipped by 0 bases and J by 6 bases, with 19 bases between them. From germline, CDR1 is SGHRS and CDR2 YFSETQ. DNA of the CDR3: TGCGCCAGCAGCTTGGGGTCGGCAGGGGTATCAGGTAATTCACCCCTCCACTTT. Translating it yields CASSLGSAGVSGNSPLHF.

This clone was detected only once. The chain recombines TRBV6-2 or TRBV6-3 with TRBJ2-1; 12 nucleotides align to TRBD2. V gave up 4 bases and J gave up 9 bases; unmatched junction bases: 10. Germline V gives CDR1 MNHEY, CDR2 SVGEGT. CDR3 length equals 16 residues. CDR3 protein: CASSSKRTSGAGEQFF. DNA of the CDR3: TGTGCCAGCAGTTCGAAACGGACTAGCGGGGCGGGTGAGCAGTTCTTC.

This clone was seen only once. V gene TRBV14 combines with J gene TRBJ1-6; no clear D. The CDR3 length is 15 residues. Germline CDR1 reads SGHDN; CDR2 reads FVKESK. The V end lost 0 bases, the J end lost 9 bases, and 12 bases lay between the germline ends. The chain's CDR3 is CASSQDRVRGSPLHF. The CDR3 region has the DNA TGTGCCAGCAGCCAAGATCGGGTACGAGGTTCACCCCTCCACTTT.